The present TCR beta chain was sequenced within a study of cytomegalovirus exposure and HLA in healthy donors. General observations from the study: There were several of the most significant clusters that appeared linked to common viral pathogens in a later analysis.

With regard to this clone: What it binds is unknown.

The germline V gene encodes CDR1 MNHNY and CDR2 SVGAGI (reference sequence). The CDR3 totals 14 residues. Trimming removed 5 bases from V and 2 bases from J, with 10 bases in between. A multiplex PCR was run with 60 Vbeta primers and 13 Jbeta primers. Profiled with immunoSEQ multiplex PCR; TCRdb holds only in-frame clones, not every one. The sample holds about 180,000 clones; about 82% are singletons and the top ten take 1.5% to 2%. The sequenced sample was PBMCs. The V gene is TRBV6-6, the J gene TRBJ1-3, with D perhaps matching TRBD1 (6 bases). This clonotype was obtained from a woman aged 25 to 39 in good health and CMV-seronegative. The CDR3 DNA sequence: TGTGCCAGCAGTATACAGGGCCCTGGAAACACCATATATTTT. It is translated as CASSIQGPGNTIYF.